The 15 T cell receptor beta chains given below trace back to one sample, sequenced in a study of response to subunit inactivated influenza vaccine. Using its own MiXCR run on the RT-PCR reads, TCRdb lists one record per CDR3 protein. Among a few hundred thousand distinct CDR3 sequences listed, around 13% were seen once. The specimen was PBMCs from blood, collected roughly 13 days after vaccination. The source of these receptors is a man in his forties or fifties who received an inactivated influenza vaccine.

This clonotype was counted between two and nine times. The CDR3 DNA reads as TGTGCCAGCAGCCCCGGACAGTCTATGAACACTGAAGCTTTCTTT. It codes for CASSPGQSMNTEAFF. The chain uses TRBV3-1 and TRBJ1-1; D perhaps matches TRBD1 (6 bases). The ends were cut back, 4 bases at V and 0 bases at J, with 12 bases in the middle. CDR1 is LGHDT and CDR2 is YNNKEL in the germline V gene (reference sequence). This CDR3 has 15 residues.

This clonotype was counted only a few times. V is TRBV5-5 and J is TRBJ1-1; D is unclear. The CDR3 consists of 13 residues. Trimming pared 3 bases from V and 1 base from J, leaving 7 bases between. Germline CDR1 reads SGHKS; CDR2 reads YYEKEE (reference sequence). The CDR3 sequence: CASSWGANTEAFF. CDR3 bases: TGTGCCAGCAGCTGGGGAGCGAACACTGAAGCTTTCTTT. Supplemented by reference TRBV5-5 and TRBJ1-1, the full variable domain reads DAGVTQSPTHLIKTRGQQVTLRCSPISGHKSVSWYQQVLGQGPQFIFQYYEKEERGRGNFPDRFSARQFPNYSSELNVNALLLGDSALYLCASSWGANTEAFFGQGTRLTVV.

This clonotype was counted many times. The chain has TRBV6-2 or TRBV6-3 and TRBJ2-1; TRBD1 aligns across 9 bases. Germline-derived CDR1 and CDR2 are MNHEY and SVGEGT. The CDR3 is made up of 15 amino acids. The V gene end was trimmed by 3 bases and the J gene end by 2 bases; junction bases not matched to a gene: 2. The CDR3 nucleotides read TGTGCCAGCAGTTATAGGGACAGGGCCTACAATGAGCAGTTCTTC. This gives the protein CASSYRDRAYNEQFF.

V is TRBV27 and J is TRBJ2-1; D perhaps matches TRBD2 (5 bases). CDR3 length: 16 residues. V lost 4 bases, J lost 6 bases, and 19 bases lay in between. From germline, CDR1 is MNHEY and CDR2 SMNVEV (reference sequence). This chain's CDR3 is CASSWIGSGGPNEQFF. DNA of the CDR3: TGTGCCAGCAGTTGGATTGGGAGCGGTGGCCCCAATGAGCAGTTCTTC.

This clonotype was seen a few times. The CDR3 DNA follows: TGTGCCAGCAGCCCGTTCGTAGATTCACCCCTCCACTTT. Protein product: CASSPFVDSPLHF. This chain connects TRBV7-9 to TRBJ1-6; D is undetermined. In germline, CDR1 is SEHNR, CDR2 FQNEAQ (reference sequence). The CDR3 spans 13 residues. Deletions cut 5 bases from V and 8 bases from J, with 10 bases between.

This clonotype appeared many times. The chain has TRBV24-1 and TRBJ2-7; D remains ambiguous. The germline V gene has CDR1 KGHDR and CDR2 SFDVKD. The ends were cut back, 4 bases at V and 0 bases at J, with 9 bases in the middle. The CDR3 is 14 residues long. CDR3 sequence (DNA): TGTGCCACCAGTGACCGGAGTGGCTCCTACGAGCAGTACTTC. As protein: CATSDRSGSYEQYF.

The chain combines TRBV7-8 with TRBJ2-1; 12 nucleotides match TRBD2. The germline gives CDR1 SGHVS, CDR2 FQNEAQ. The CDR3 has 15 residues. Unmatched junction bases numbered 7, after V lost 5 bases and J lost 8 bases. The CDR3 here is CASSPRTSGIDEQFF. Here the CDR3 DNA reads TGTGCCAGCAGCCCTCGGACTAGCGGGATCGATGAGCAGTTCTTC.

The J gene is TRBJ2-1, the V gene TRBV29-1; the match to TRBD2 covers 12 bases. The CDR3 loop spans 14 amino acids. From germline, CDR1 is SQVTM and CDR2 ANQGSEA. Losses at the gene ends were 6 bases for V and 4 bases for J; bases not matched to a gene: 4. CDR3 loop: CSVGLAGGYNEQFF. CDR3 in DNA: TGCAGCGTGGGGCTAGCGGGAGGGTACAATGAGCAGTTCTTC.

This clonotype was seen only once. The chain carries TRBV20-1 and TRBJ2-7; 7 nucleotides align to TRBD1. Trimming at V came to 2 bases and at J to 1 base, leaving 5 bases not matched to a gene. The CDR3 totals 14 residues. Germline V lookup: CDR1 DFQATT, CDR2 SNEGSKA (reference sequence). This CDR3 is CSARLDRVSYEQYF. In DNA, the CDR3 is TGCAGTGCTAGACTAGACAGGGTTTCCTACGAGCAGTACTTC.

The J gene is TRBJ2-7, the V gene TRBV18; 7 nucleotides line up with TRBD1. The germline V gene encodes CDR1 KGHSH and CDR2 LQKENI. There are 14 residues in the CDR3. J was trimmed by 2 bases and V by 4 bases; bases with no gene match: 5. Here the CDR3 reads CASSRGTAPYEQYF. The CDR3 DNA follows: TGTGCCAGCTCACGAGGGACAGCCCCCTACGAGCAGTACTTC.

This chain links TRBV10-3 with TRBJ2-3; 9 nucleotides line up with TRBD2. CDR3 size: 16 residues. From germline, CDR1 is ENHRY and CDR2 SYGVKD. V trimming: 2 bases; J trimming: 7 bases; junction bases outside the gene matches: 10. CDR3 residues: CAISEVPAGGANTQYF. The CDR3 DNA sequence: TGTGCCATCAGTGAGGTTCCCGCGGGGGGGGCGAATACGCAGTATTTT.

This clonotype came up a few times. The chain couples TRBV5-1 to TRBJ2-2, with 7 bases aligning to TRBD2. The CDR3 is 15 amino acids. The J segment lost 0 bases and the V segment lost 5 bases, leaving 4 bases of the junction unmatched. Germline lookup yields CDR1 SGHRS and CDR2 YFSETQ. CDR3 DNA sequence: TGCGCCAGCAGTCCCGCGGGGGCGAACACCGGGGAGCTGTTTTTT. Translated, it gives CASSPAGANTGELFF.

This clonotype was seen a few times. This chain links TRBV20-1 with TRBJ1-5; D remains unclear. The V end lost 3 bases, the J end lost 4 bases, and 10 bases lay between the germline ends. The germline V gene encodes CDR1 DFQATT and CDR2 SNEGSKA (reference sequence). CDR3 length equals 13 residues. The CDR3 sequence is CSARDGLNQPQHF. The CDR3 coding sequence is TGCAGTGCTAGGGATGGTCTAAATCAGCCCCAGCATTTT.

This clonotype was recorded a few times. The chain is built from TRBV21-1 and TRBJ2-7; TRBD2, the table's D call, was not compared with the DNA. TRBV21-1 is deemed a pseudogene. The length of the CDR3 is 14 residues. This CDR3 is CSGPLDSSFYEQYF. CDR3 DNA: TGTTCGGGCCCACTTGACTCATCTTTCTACGAGCAGTACTTC.

This clonotype was counted a few times. The chain joins TRBV13 to TRBJ1-2, with D uncertain. CDR1 and CDR2 (germline): PRHDT, FYEKMQ (reference sequence). The CDR3 sequence is 14 residues long. Trimming shortened V by 5 bases and J by 9 bases, and 19 bases separated the two germline ends. The CDR3 nucleotides are TGTGCCAGCAGCCGTTCGTCTGGGAATTGGAGCTACACCTTC. Its translation: CASSRSSGNWSYTF.